The clone carrying this T cell receptor (beta chain) was detected many times. The antigen remains undetermined. The data stem from a study of early T cells in non-severe SARS-CoV-2 infection. Study-level information: Chains from this unsorted whole-blood bulk RNA could not be paired. The study's findings and limits: Anti-spike CD8 responses were favored by VDJdb matching, which missed private and CD4 specificities.

MiXCR, applied by TCRdb to the 5' RACE reads, yields one record per CDR3 protein. The sample comprises some 25,000 distinct CDR3 sequences, around 5.1% of which are singletons, and less than 3% rests with the top ten. CDR1 MDHEN and CDR2 SYDVKM come from the germline V gene. The V end was cut by 8 bases, the J end by 0 bases, with 17 bases between. The CDR3 is 17 residues long. V gene TRBV28 combines with J gene TRBJ2-6, with D possibly called TRBD1 or TRBD2 (5 bases each). The sample comprised whole blood. The origin of this receptor is an adult who was a healthcare worker with PCR-confirmed SARS-CoV-2 infection or an uninfected control (not recorded which). The CDR3 DNA follows: TGTGCCAGCGAGTTGGGGACCGAAAACTCTGGGGCCAACGTCCTGACTTTC. Its protein product is CASELGTENSGANVLTF.